This T cell receptor beta chain is drawn from a study of T-cell reconstitution after alpha-beta-depleted transplantation in children. Unique molecular identifiers were used to barcode this TCRbeta library. TCRdb passed the PCR reads through MiXCR, listing each CDR3 protein once. The sample records hundreds of thousands of distinct CDR3 sequences, roughly 18% being singletons. Sequencing was performed on PBMCs from the stem cell graft donor, taken from the stem cell graft. This TCR derives from a human donor who donated a stem cell graft to a child with acute lymphoblastic leukemia.

CDR3 region: CAWSATGTPGPGNTIYF. The DNA of the CDR3 is TGTGCCTGGAGTGCGACTGGAACTCCGGGACCTGGAAACACCATATATTTT. This chain connects TRBV30 to TRBJ1-3, with D maybe TRBD1 (5 bases). Trimming took off 1 base at V and 2 bases at J, with 18 bases between the two ends. The CDR3 totals 17 residues. Germline CDR1 and CDR2: GTSNPN and SVGIG (reference sequence).